These 8 T cell receptor beta chains were sequenced from one sample in a study of technical replicates of blood from several donors. The assay was immunoSEQ multiplex PCR, and TCRdb's table has in-frame clones only and misses some. The sample has more than 65,000 clones; around 97% are singletons. Sequencing used T cells isolated from PBMCs. The source is a human donor in good health.

V usage is TRBV4-1 and J usage is TRBJ1-5, with D perhaps TRBD1 (6 bases). Trimming stripped 3 bases from V and 2 bases from J, with 20 bases between. Germline lookup yields CDR1 MGHRA and CDR2 YSYEKL. The CDR3 spans 18 residues. CDR3 in DNA: TGCGCCAGCAGCCACAGATCGTACAGGGACGCGCGCAATCAGCCCCAGCATTTT. Its protein product is CASSHRSYRDARNQPQHF.

J is TRBJ1-5 and V is TRBV6-5; the match to TRBD1 covers 9 bases. CDR3 length: 13 residues. V shed 6 bases, J shed 5 bases, and the junction held 2 bases outside the gene matches. The germline V gene has CDR1 MNHEY and CDR2 SVGAGI. The CDR3 DNA follows: TGTGCCAGCAGAGGGACAGGGCATCAGCCCCAGCATTTT. Encoded protein: CASRGTGHQPQHF.

V gene TRBV19 combines with J gene TRBJ1-5, with 8 positions matching TRBD1. V lost 3 bases, J lost 6 bases, and 4 bases stayed unmatched. Germline V gene sequence: CDR1 LNHDA, CDR2 SQIVND (reference sequence). This CDR3 contains 14 residues. The CDR3 sequence: CASSIGTGTQPQHF. In nucleotides, the CDR3 is TGTGCCAGTAGTATCGGGACAGGCACTCAGCCCCAGCATTTT.

V gene TRBV28 combines with J gene TRBJ2-3, with D hard to call. V gave up 5 bases and J gave up 0 bases, with 12 bases separating them. CDR1 is MDHEN, CDR2 SYDVKM, per germline. The CDR3 sequence is 15 residues long. This CDR3 reads CASSTPRFSTDTQYF. The CDR3 region has the DNA TGTGCCAGCAGTACCCCCAGGTTTAGCACAGATACGCAGTATTTT.

The chain couples TRBV5-4 to TRBJ2-2; 11 bases match TRBD1. Losses at the gene ends were 2 bases for V and 6 bases for J; bases not matched to a gene: 3. The CDR3 contains 15 residues. Per the germline V gene, CDR1 is SGHNT and CDR2 is YYREEE (reference sequence). This chain's CDR3 is CASSLQGQGAGELFF. The CDR3 DNA reads TGTGCCAGCAGCTTACAGGGACAGGGGGCCGGGGAGCTGTTTTTT. The full variable domain, its missing parts supplied by reference TRBV5-4 and TRBJ2-2, is ETGVTQSPTHLIKTRGQQVTLRCSSQSGHNTVSWYQQALGQGPQFIFQYYREEENGRGNFPPRFSGLQFPNYSSELNVNALELDDSALYLCASSLQGQGAGELFFGEGSRLTVL.

The chain carries TRBV18 and TRBJ2-7; 7 nucleotides align to TRBD2. The CDR3 is 15 residues long. Germline CDR1 and CDR2: KGHSH and LQKENI. After removal of 3 bases from V and 3 bases from J, the junction contained 8 bases not matched to a gene. The CDR3 sequence: CASSPSGRDIYEQYF. The DNA for the CDR3 is TGTGCCAGCTCACCTAGCGGGCGCGATATCTACGAGCAGTACTTC.

This chain joins TRBV9 and TRBJ2-2, with 10 bases aligning to TRBD2. Per germline, CDR1 SGDLS and CDR2 YYNGEE. Losses at the gene ends were 6 bases for V and 1 base for J; bases not matched to a gene: 12. This CDR3 has 18 residues. The DNA of the CDR3 is TGTGCCAGCACCCTTGCGAGATTAGCGGGAGGGAACACCGGGGAGCTGTTTTTT. It specifies CASTLARLAGGNTGELFF.

The genes are TRBV6-1 and TRBJ2-3, with D tentatively TRBD1 (6 bases). Germline V gene sequence: CDR1 MNHNS, CDR2 SASEGT. The CDR3 is 15 residues long. The ends were cut back, 2 bases at V and 4 bases at J, with 13 bases in the middle. The CDR3 DNA follows: TGTGCCAGCAGTGAACTGCCAGGGGCGTCAGATACGCAGTATTTT. Amino acids: CASSELPGASDTQYF.